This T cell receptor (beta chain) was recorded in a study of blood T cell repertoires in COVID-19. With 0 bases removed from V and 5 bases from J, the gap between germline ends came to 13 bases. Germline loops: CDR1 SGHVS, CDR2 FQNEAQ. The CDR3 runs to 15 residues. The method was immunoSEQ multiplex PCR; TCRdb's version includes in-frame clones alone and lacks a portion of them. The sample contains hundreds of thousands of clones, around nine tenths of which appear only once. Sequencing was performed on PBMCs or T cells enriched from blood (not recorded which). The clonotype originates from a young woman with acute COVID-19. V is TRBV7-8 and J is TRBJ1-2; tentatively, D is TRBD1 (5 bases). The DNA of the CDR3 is TGTGCCAGCAGCTTAGCGTCCCAGGGTGTGTATGGCTACACCTTC. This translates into CASSLASQGVYGYTF.